The 13 T cell receptor beta chains presented below share a single source sample, sequenced in a study of T cells in localized non-small cell lung cancer. Generated by immunoSEQ multiplex PCR, the TCRdb table keeps only in-frame clones and is missing some. The sample lists about 22,000 clones, about four fifths occurring once. The sequencing here drew on peripheral blood, taken before any cancer treatment. The receptors were gathered from a man between 35 and 75 years old with stage I lung adenocarcinoma.

The genes are TRBV19 and TRBJ1-1, with a possible D match to TRBD1 (5 bases). CDR1 is LNHDA, CDR2 SQIVND, per germline (reference sequence). The CDR3 spans 17 residues. Trimming stripped 7 bases from V and 1 base from J, with 22 bases between. The CDR3 sequence: CASTPGTFSRENTEAFF. CDR3 in DNA: TGTGCCAGTACCCCAGGGACCTTCTCCCGAGAGAACACTGAAGCTTTCTTT.

This clone was counted a single time. The V call is TRBV14, the J call TRBJ1-1, with D possibly being TRBD1 (5 bases). V lost 10 bases and J 6 bases, leaving 18 bases between the germline ends. The germline V gene has CDR1 SGHDN and CDR2 FVKESK. This CDR3 spans 13 amino acids. The DNA for the CDR3 is TGTGCCACAAACGGGGGTCGAGGCCCTGAAGCTTTCTTT. It specifies CATNGGRGPEAFF.

This rearrangement joins TRBV5-1 to TRBJ2-5; possible D gene TRBD1, 6 bases. V was clipped by 4 bases and J by 0 bases, with 16 bases between them. The CDR3 length is 16 residues. Germline V gene data show CDR1 as SGHRS and CDR2 as YFSETQ. The CDR3 spells CASSRTGHGYQETQYF. CDR3 nucleotide sequence: TGCGCCAGCAGCCGGACGGGACACGGTTACCAAGAGACCCAGTACTTC.

V is TRBV18 and J is TRBJ2-1; D might be TRBD1 (6 bases). V dropped 3 bases and J dropped 4 bases, with 7 bases sitting between them. The CDR3 is 13 residues long. In germline, CDR1 is KGHSH, CDR2 LQKENI. The CDR3 DNA is TGTGCCAGCTCACCTACAGGGTACAATGAGCAGTTCTTC. It specifies CASSPTGYNEQFF.

CDR3 nucleotide sequence: TGTGCCATCAGTGAGGTATTAGCGGGAACGGAGGTTGGTACCGGGGAGCTGTTTTTT. This translates into CAISEVLAGTEVGTGELFF. J is TRBJ2-2 and V is TRBV10-3, with 8 bases identical to TRBD2. The ends lost 2 bases at V and 5 bases at J; junction bases unmatched: 16. CDR3 size: 19 residues. The germline V gene encodes CDR1 ENHRY and CDR2 SYGVKD.

This chain connects TRBV5-1 to TRBJ2-5; weak D call: TRBD1 (6 bases). CDR1 is SGHRS and CDR2 is YFSETQ in the germline V gene. V lost 4 bases, J lost 4 bases, and 17 bases lay in between. The CDR3 is 15 amino acids. CDR3 sequence: CASSLQGQGLETQYF. In DNA, the CDR3 is TGCGCCAGCAGCCTTCAGGGGCAGGGCCTAGAGACCCAGTACTTC.

This clone was detected only a few times. The chain has TRBV19 and TRBJ1-6; D remains ambiguous. Looked up from germline, CDR1 is LNHDA and CDR2 is SQIVND (reference sequence). This CDR3 has 13 amino acids. Trimming cost V 1 base and J 8 bases, with 6 bases left between them. In DNA form, the CDR3 reads TGTGCCAGTAGTATAGGTGGGGATTCACCCCTCCACTTT. Translated, it gives CASSIGGDSPLHF. The full variable domain, completed using reference TRBV19 and TRBJ1-6, is DGGITQSPKYLFRKEGQNVTLSCEQNLNHDAMYWYRQDPGQGLRLIYYSQIVNDFQKGDIAEGYSVSREKKESFPLTVTSAQKNPTAFYLCASSIGGDSPLHFGNGTRLTVT.

The genes are TRBV28 and TRBJ1-6; unclear D gene. Germline assignment: CDR1 MDHEN and CDR2 SYDVKM. V was shortened by 3 bases and J by 6 bases, with 0 bases between the two germline ends. This CDR3 has 11 residues. As DNA, the CDR3 is TGTGCCAGCAGTTTTAATTCACCCCTCCACTTT. This encodes CASSFNSPLHF.

CDR3 DNA sequence: TGTGCCAGCAGCCCGTGGGCCCGAATCGCCCCTAAGGGCCTCAATGAGCAGTTCTTC. It encodes CASSPWARIAPKGLNEQFF. The gene calls are TRBV7-9 and TRBJ2-1; D not certain. Germline V gene lookup returns CDR1 SEHNR and CDR2 FQNEAQ (reference sequence). Trimming cost V 5 bases and J 6 bases, with 29 bases left between them. The CDR3 is made up of 19 amino acids.

The rearrangement uses TRBV7-8 and TRBJ2-5; 7 nucleotides match TRBD2. J was trimmed by 2 bases and V by 3 bases; bases with no gene match: 3. The CDR3 contains 14 residues. Germline CDR1 reads SGHVS; CDR2 reads FQNEAQ. This chain's CDR3 is CASSLGLPQETQYF. Written as DNA, the CDR3 is TGTGCCAGCAGCTTGGGACTACCTCAAGAGACCCAGTACTTC.

The V call is TRBV6-6, the J call TRBJ1-2; D might be TRBD1 (6 bases). V dropped 4 bases and J dropped 4 bases, with 10 bases sitting between them. This CDR3 is 13 amino acids long. The germline V gene encodes CDR1 MNHNY and CDR2 SVGAGI (reference sequence). In nucleotides, the CDR3 is TGTGCCAGCAGTTCAACAGGGTTCTATGGCTACACCTTC. Amino acid sequence: CASSSTGFYGYTF.

The rearrangement uses TRBV9 and TRBJ2-7, with 13 bases matching TRBD2. CDR1 and CDR2 (germline): SGDLS, YYNGEE. V trimming: 3 bases; J trimming: 13 bases; junction bases outside the gene matches: 7. This CDR3 region has 13 residues. For the CDR3, the DNA is TGTGCCAGCAGCGGAGGACTAGCGGGAGTCCCTTACTTC. Encoded protein: CASSGGLAGVPYF.

The V gene is TRBV7-2, the J gene TRBJ1-5, with a tentative D call TRBD1 (6 bases). This CDR3 has 16 residues. Germline CDR1 SGHTA, CDR2 FQGNSA. V was cut by 3 bases and J by 7 bases, with 19 bases left in between. The CDR3 here is CASSLMGAVGEQPQHF. CDR3 in DNA: TGTGCCAGCAGCTTGATGGGGGCTGTCGGTGAGCAGCCCCAGCATTTT.